This paragraph covers one T cell receptor (beta chain) sequence. Its antigen remains unknown. Extracted from the samples, RNA was reverse transcribed into cDNA to serve as the sequencing template. TCRdb keeps only in-frame clones here, not all; method: immunoSEQ multiplex PCR. Here the sample spans about 82,000 clones, 45% to 60% being singletons. This sample was included in a study of CD8+ T cells in alopecia areata. Study-level results: Compared with normal scalp, lesional scalp had higher clonality and more expanded CD8+ clones. Sequences from scalp samples also cover resident alphabeta T cells of normal skin. Patients shared TCRs less clearly than mice did, possibly for HLA-related reasons.

The CDR3 extends over 11 amino acids. Per the germline V gene, CDR1 is DFQATT and CDR2 is SNEGSKA (reference sequence). V was shortened by 6 bases and J by 8 bases, with 12 bases between the two germline ends. Those with alopecia areata gave lesional scalp punch biopsies and peripheral blood. This rearrangement joins TRBV20-1 to TRBJ2-3; TRBD2 is a possible D gene (5 bases). The sequenced sample consisted of NKG2D-high CD8+ T cells sorted from blood. The TCR sequence derives from a human donor with alopecia areata. The CDR3 coding sequence is TGCAGTGCCCCCTGGAGGCGTACGCAGTATTTT. This codes for CSAPWRRTQYF.